The 23 T cell receptor beta chains presented below share a single source sample, sequenced in a study of T cell repertoires in cytomegalovirus infection. MiXCR, applied by TCRdb to the reads, yields one record per CDR3 protein. The data contain 450,000 to 550,000 distinct CDR3 sequences, roughly 42% of them singletons. These receptors' antigens are unknown. Material: cultured PBMCs, obtained from culture after CMV antigen stimulation. Source of these receptors: a human donor in good health (CMV status not recorded). Some clones in this sample may be carry-over from other donors' samples.

This chain joins TRBV15 and TRBJ1-6; D perhaps matches TRBD1 (5 bases). This CDR3 has 15 residues. CDR1 is LNHNV, CDR2 YYDKDF, per germline (reference sequence). The V gene lost 1 base and the J gene lost 14 bases, with 18 bases spanning the gap. CDR3 in amino acids: CATSRATGREGTLHF. The CDR3 nucleotides are TGTGCCACCAGCAGAGCTACAGGCCGTGAGGGGACCCTCCACTTT.

This chain links TRBV15 with TRBJ2-7; D could derive from TRBD1 or TRBD2 (7 bases each). The CDR3 covers 16 residues. Per germline, CDR1 LNHNV and CDR2 YYDKDF (reference sequence). Trimming shortened V by 0 bases and J by 0 bases, and 12 bases separated the two germline ends. The CDR3 loop reads CATSREGGDSSYEQYF. For the CDR3, the DNA is TGTGCCACCAGCAGAGAGGGGGGGGACAGCTCCTACGAGCAGTACTTC. The full variable domain, rest sourced from reference TRBV15 and TRBJ2-7, is DAMVIQNPRYQVTQFGKPVTLSCSQTLNHNVMYWYQQKSSQAPKLLFHYYDKDFNNEADTPDNFQSRRPNTSFCFLDIRSPGLGDTAMYLCATSREGGDSSYEQYFGPGTRLTVT.

This clonotype was counted only a few times. This chain connects TRBV11-2 to TRBJ2-3; weak D call: TRBD2 (6 bases). V was trimmed by 5 bases and J by 2 bases, leaving 14 bases between them. The CDR3 consists of 15 residues. Germline V CDR1 and CDR2: SGHAT, FQNNGV. The CDR3, as DNA: TGTGCCAGCAGCCCTAGTTGGGAGGACACAGATACGCAGTATTTT. Protein product: CASSPSWEDTDTQYF.

V usage is TRBV20-1 and J usage is TRBJ1-5; D is possibly TRBD1 (5 bases). This CDR3 is 15 amino acids long. Germline CDR1 DFQATT, CDR2 SNEGSKA (reference sequence). Trimming took 3 bases from V and 5 from J, leaving 17 bases between them. CDR3 residues: CSARGPGGSHQPQHF. CDR3 in DNA: TGCAGTGCTAGGGGCCCTGGGGGATCCCATCAGCCCCAGCATTTT.

The chain uses TRBV10-2 and TRBJ2-1; unclear D gene. V shed 9 bases and J shed 8 bases, with 17 bases lying between them. CDR3 length: 13 amino acids. Germline values: CDR1 WSHSY, CDR2 SAAADI. This CDR3 is CASLGSASDEQFF. For the CDR3, the DNA is TGCGCCAGTCTTGGTTCCGCCTCCGATGAGCAGTTCTTC.

In its sample, this clonotype was seen a few times. The chain combines TRBV4-3 with TRBJ2-1, with D hard to call. Germline assignment: CDR1 LGHNA and CDR2 YSLEER. The CDR3 covers 18 residues. V lost 0 bases to trimming and J lost 0 bases, with 15 bases between them. This CDR3 reads CASSQEPSEYNSYNEQFF. CDR3 DNA sequence: TGCGCCAGCAGCCAAGAACCTAGTGAGTATAACTCCTACAATGAGCAGTTCTTC.

The rearrangement links TRBV11-1 to TRBJ2-5; unclear D gene. The CDR3 has 13 amino acids. Trimming removed 3 bases at V and 5 bases at J, with 10 bases between. Germline CDR1 is SGHAT and CDR2 is FQDESV (reference sequence). The CDR3 region is CASSFSLRETQYF. The CDR3 nucleotides are TGTGCCAGCAGCTTTTCACTTCGGGAGACCCAGTACTTC.

The chain combines TRBV12-3 or TRBV12-4 with TRBJ2-3; TRBD2 matches 7 bases. V dropped 5 bases and J dropped 6; count of bases not matched to a gene: 8. The CDR3 has 14 residues. Here the CDR3 DNA reads TGTGCCAGCAGTCTTCTAGCGGAGGGGGATACGCAGTATTTT. It translates to CASSLLAEGDTQYF.

This clonotype appeared a few times. The rearrangement links TRBV6-1 to TRBJ2-7; the D gene is possibly TRBD2 (7 bases). Deletions cut 4 bases from V and 0 bases from J, with 13 bases between. The CDR3 is 15 amino acids. Germline V gives CDR1 MNHNS, CDR2 SASEGT. The CDR3 DNA sequence: TGTGCCAGCAGTGTGCGGGGGCTGAGCTCCTACGAGCAGTACTTC. Translation gives CASSVRGLSSYEQYF.

J is TRBJ1-1 and V is TRBV3-1; TRBD1 agrees at 7 bases. CDR3 length: 13 amino acids. Trimming cost V 7 bases and J 7 bases; bases outside gene matches: 9. Germline-derived CDR1 and CDR2 are LGHDT and YNNKEL (reference sequence). CDR3 amino acids: CASNPQGGGEAFF. CDR3 DNA: TGTGCCAGCAACCCTCAGGGGGGTGGTGAAGCTTTCTTT.

The chain couples TRBV12-3 or TRBV12-4 to TRBJ1-3; D is unresolved. The CDR3 contains 12 residues. V dropped 3 bases and J dropped 11 bases, with 11 bases sitting between them. The CDR3 is CASSFIEGPIYF. CDR3 DNA sequence: TGTGCCAGCAGTTTTATAGAGGGCCCCATATATTTT.

The chain couples TRBV12-3 or TRBV12-4 to TRBJ2-1; 14 bases align to TRBD2. Trimming removed 6 bases from V and 9 bases from J; junction bases left unmatched: 10. The CDR3 runs to 16 residues. CDR3 sequence (DNA): TGTGCCAGCAGCCGGACTAGCGGGGGGATTTCGGGTGAGCAGTTCTTC. Translated, it gives CASSRTSGGISGEQFF.

This clonotype has a handful of counts. The chain is built from TRBV27 and TRBJ1-2; D is undetermined. Looked up from germline, CDR1 is MNHEY and CDR2 is SMNVEV (reference sequence). V was shortened by 5 bases and J by 4 bases, with 14 bases between the two germline ends. This CDR3 region has 14 residues. The chain's CDR3 is CASSHGSGSYGYTF. The CDR3 DNA is TGTGCCAGCAGTCACGGCTCGGGCTCCTATGGCTACACCTTC.

This clonotype was seen more than once but under ten times. V gene TRBV19 combines with J gene TRBJ2-6; D is uncertain. CDR3 length equals 14 residues. Germline V lookup: CDR1 LNHDA, CDR2 SQIVND (reference sequence). The V end was cut by 4 bases, the J end by 0 bases, with 4 bases between. The CDR3 sequence: CASSTHSGANVLTF. CDR3 DNA: TGTGCCAGTAGTACGCACTCTGGGGCCAACGTCCTGACTTTC. The whole variable domain, filled in from reference TRBV19 and TRBJ2-6, reads DGGITQSPKYLFRKEGQNVTLSCEQNLNHDAMYWYRQDPGQGLRLIYYSQIVNDFQKGDIAEGYSVSREKKESFPLTVTSAQKNPTAFYLCASSTHSGANVLTFGAGSRLTVL.

This chain uses TRBV7-2 with TRBJ2-1; no clear D gene. The CDR3 runs to 12 residues. Trimming pared 5 bases from V and 3 bases from J, leaving 5 bases between. Germline loops: CDR1 SGHTA, CDR2 FQGNSA. The CDR3 spells CASSHDYNEQFF. In nucleotides, the CDR3 is TGTGCCAGCAGCCATGACTACAATGAGCAGTTCTTC.

The genes are TRBV7-2 and TRBJ2-5; 13 bases map to TRBD2. CDR1 SGHTA and CDR2 FQGNSA come from the germline V gene. After removal of 6 bases from V and 4 bases from J, the junction contained 8 bases not matched to a gene. The CDR3 runs 16 residues. The chain's CDR3 is CASRPSGTSGAETQYF. Written as DNA, the CDR3 is TGTGCCAGCAGGCCCTCGGGGACTAGCGGGGCAGAGACCCAGTACTTC.

This CDR3 is CASSSDPDSSYEQYF. In DNA form, the CDR3 reads TGTGCCAGCAGTTCAGATCCGGACAGCTCCTACGAGCAGTACTTC. The J gene is TRBJ2-7, the V gene TRBV12-3 or TRBV12-4, with D maybe TRBD1 (6 bases). The ends were cut back, 4 bases at V and 0 bases at J, with 13 bases in the middle. The CDR3 contains 15 residues.

This clonotype occurred a few times. The rearrangement links TRBV7-2 to TRBJ1-1; TRBD1 aligns across 7 bases. Per germline, CDR1 SGHTA and CDR2 FQGNSA. Trimming removed 5 bases from V and 13 bases from J; junction bases left unmatched: 7. This CDR3 spans 11 amino acids. The CDR3 DNA sequence: TGTGCCAGCAGCGCCGATAGACAGGGTTTCTTT. The encoded protein is CASSADRQGFF. The full variable domain, in which reference TRBV7-2 and TRBJ1-1 provide the parts outside the CDR3, is GAGVSQSPSNKVTEKGKDVELRCDPISGHTALYWYRQSLGQGLEFLIYFQGNSAPDKSGLPSDRFSAERTGGSVSTLTIQRTQQEDSAVYLCASSADRQGFFGQGTRLTVV.

The V call is TRBV7-4, the J call TRBJ2-1; D possibly corresponds to TRBD2 (6 bases). Germline-derived CDR1 and CDR2 are SGHVT and SQSDAQ. Trimming left V 5 bases short and J 3 bases short, with 32 bases between. The CDR3 loop spans 21 amino acids. The CDR3 DNA reads as TGTGCCAGCAGCAGGGCTGCAGCTGACGCTACTAGCATTTTGGGCTACAATGAGCAGTTCTTC. Its protein is CASSRAAADATSILGYNEQFF.

V and J are TRBV4-1 and TRBJ1-2, with D possibly TRBD1 on 6 matching bases. CDR1 is MGHRA and CDR2 is YSYEKL in the germline V gene. The V gene lost 4 bases and the J gene lost 3 bases, with 18 bases spanning the gap. The CDR3 spans 16 residues. In DNA, the CDR3 is TGCGCCAGCAGCCGGGGGCAGGGAAAAGGTGACTATGGCTACACCTTC. Encoded protein: CASSRGQGKGDYGYTF.

This clonotype was detected a few times. The chain has TRBV5-1 and TRBJ2-1; D possibly corresponds to TRBD2 (5 bases). The V gene lost 5 bases and the J gene lost 0 bases, with 6 bases spanning the gap. The length of the CDR3 is 13 residues. Per the germline V gene, CDR1 is SGHRS and CDR2 is YFSETQ. CDR3 in DNA: TGCGCCAGCAGGGACTTCTCCTACAATGAGCAGTTCTTC. Translation: CASRDFSYNEQFF. The full variable domain, its missing parts supplied by reference TRBV5-1 and TRBJ2-1, is KAGVTQTPRYLIKTRGQQVTLSCSPISGHRSVSWYQQTPGQGLQFLFEYFSETQRNKGNFPGRFSGRQFSNSRSEMNVSTLELGDSALYLCASRDFSYNEQFFGPGTRLTVL.

The CDR3 region is CASGRREAGNEQFF. CDR3 bases: TGTGCCAGCGGTAGGCGGGAGGCCGGGAATGAGCAGTTCTTC. The chain combines TRBV7-2 with TRBJ2-1; 8 positions match TRBD2. The germline gives CDR1 SGHTA, CDR2 FQGNSA. V shed 8 bases and J 7 bases; nucleotides not matched to a gene: 10. The length of the CDR3 is 14 residues.

This chain links TRBV19 with TRBJ1-2; D is possibly TRBD1 (6 bases). Trimming shortened V by 3 bases and J by 4 bases, and 15 bases separated the two germline ends. Germline assignment: CDR1 LNHDA and CDR2 SQIVND (reference sequence). The CDR3 sequence is 15 residues long. As DNA, the CDR3 is TGTGCCAGTAGTATTAAGGGACACCCTTTCTATGGCTACACCTTC. Protein product: CASSIKGHPFYGYTF.